This record concerns one T cell receptor (beta chain) sequence. Its antigen is still unknown. The sample is drawn from a study of somatic mutations in cytotoxic T cells in rheumatoid arthritis. As for the study in general: Flow cytometry sorted some V beta antibody-stained T-cell populations to nearly 100% purity, V beta1+ cells among them being sequenced for TCRB.

General study findings and limits: Clonality of CD8+ T cells, which was compared between rheumatoid arthritis patients and age-matched healthy controls, did not differ significantly. CD8+ clonality increased with age in rheumatoid arthritis patients but not in healthy controls.

In the source study's methods: Large patient CD8+ clones, those above 1%, rarely matched published virus-specific TCRB sequences. Clones were sequenced by immunoSEQ multiplex PCR, and TCRdb holds only the in-frame ones, with some missing. V, J and clone size were drawn from that table, and D and trimming were deduced from the DNA. The table lists around 9,700 clones, about three quarters of them singletons. The germline V gene has CDR1 SGHRS and CDR2 YFSETQ. The CDR3 spans 13 residues. The V and J ends lost 4 bases and 6 bases, in that order; junction bases with no gene match: 6. The receptor comes from an adult with rheumatoid arthritis. The sequencing input was CD8+ T cells sorted from blood. The chain couples TRBV5-1 to TRBJ1-2; TRBD1 matches at 7 bases. CDR3 in amino acids: CASSPRGKDGYTF. CDR3 nucleotide sequence: TGCGCCAGCAGCCCCAGGGGGAAAGATGGCTACACCTTC. Full variable domain (remainder filled in from reference TRBV5-1 and TRBJ1-2): KAGVTQTPRYLIKTRGQQVTLSCSPISGHRSVSWYQQTPGQGLQFLFEYFSETQRNKGNFPGRFSGRQFSNSRSEMNVSTLELGDSALYLCASSPRGKDGYTFGSGTRLTVV.